The 31 T cell receptor beta chains below come from one sample, sequenced in a study of blood T cell repertoires in COVID-19. This table comes from immunoSEQ multiplex PCR, and its TCRdb copy is limited to in-frame clones, with some not included. The sample has some 250,000 clones, approximately 86% seen once. Input material: peripheral blood. The receptors come from an older woman with active or convalescent COVID-19.

V and J are TRBV6-5 and TRBJ2-7; possibly TRBD2 for D (5 bases). The CDR3 has 15 amino acids. Trimming removed 0 bases from V and 3 bases from J, with 12 bases in between. CDR1 is MNHEY and CDR2 is SVGAGI in the germline V gene. The CDR3 nucleotides are TGTGCCAGCAGTTACTCAGCGTTGAGGGTCTACGAGCAGTACTTC. It translates to CASSYSALRVYEQYF.

The J gene is TRBJ1-2, the V gene TRBV5-5; 9 positions agree with TRBD1. Trimming took 3 bases from V and 2 from J; bases not matched to a gene: 5. The CDR3 length is 15 residues. From germline, CDR1 is SGHKS and CDR2 YYEKEE (reference sequence). The CDR3: CASSSGQGLNYGYTF. The CDR3 DNA sequence: TGTGCCAGCAGCTCGGGACAGGGCCTGAACTATGGCTACACCTTC.

CDR3 nucleotides: TGTGCCAGCAGTCAACAGGGGATATCGGAGACCCAGTACTTC. Translation gives CASSQQGISETQYF. The chain employs TRBV6-6 and TRBJ2-5; 7 nucleotides match TRBD1. The CDR3 is 14 residues long. CDR1 is MNHNY and CDR2 is SVGAGI in the germline V gene (reference sequence). V was pared by 5 bases and J by 5 bases, with 8 bases of the junction left unmatched.

This clone was seen a single time. The V and J genes are TRBV6-2 or TRBV6-3 and TRBJ1-2, with TRBD1 as a possible D gene (6 bases). This CDR3 has 13 amino acids. V was pared by 4 bases and J by 6 bases, with 12 bases between. CDR1 is MNHEY, CDR2 SVGEGT, per germline. CDR3 coding DNA: TGTGCCAGCAGTTCGGGGGGCCTCGATGGCTACACCTTC. Its protein product is CASSSGGLDGYTF.

J is TRBJ1-1 and V is TRBV4-3, with D hard to call. This CDR3 comprises 14 residues. Looked up from germline, CDR1 is LGHNA and CDR2 is YSLEER. Trimming took off 0 bases at V and 4 bases at J, with 9 bases between the two ends. The CDR3 spells CASSQDRVGTEAFF. CDR3 in DNA: TGCGCCAGCAGCCAAGATCGGGTGGGCACTGAAGCTTTCTTT.

The rearrangement links TRBV7-2 to TRBJ2-2; 7 bases fit TRBD1. The trim removed 2 bases at V and 4 bases at J, leaving 7 bases unmatched. CDR1 SGHTA and CDR2 FQGNSA come from the germline V gene. This CDR3 comprises 16 residues. Here the CDR3 reads CASSLLSGTATGELFF. DNA for the CDR3: TGTGCCAGCAGCTTACTTTCTGGGACAGCCACCGGGGAGCTGTTTTTT.

This clone was seen once. The rearrangement joins TRBV5-1 to TRBJ2-7; 7 positions match TRBD1. The CDR3 is made up of 14 amino acids. V gave up 1 base and J gave up 5 bases; unmatched junction bases: 6. Germline lookup yields CDR1 SGHRS and CDR2 YFSETQ. Written as DNA, the CDR3 is TGCGCCAGCAGCTTGCCGACAGGGATACACGAGCAGTACTTC. This gives the protein CASSLPTGIHEQYF.

The J gene is TRBJ1-2, the V gene TRBV5-5; possible D gene TRBD1, 5 bases. The germline gives CDR1 SGHKS, CDR2 YYEKEE (reference sequence). The length of the CDR3 is 14 residues. V lost 4 bases and J lost 8, with 18 bases in between. The CDR3 here is CASSAQRDVGGYTF. In DNA, the CDR3 is TGTGCCAGCAGCGCCCAGCGGGACGTGGGGGGCTACACCTTC.

The rearrangement joins TRBV19 to TRBJ1-5; TRBD1 is a possible D gene (5 bases). With 6 bases removed from V and 3 bases from J, the gap between germline ends came to 18 bases. The CDR3 runs 16 residues. The germline V gene encodes CDR1 LNHDA and CDR2 SQIVND (reference sequence). The CDR3 DNA reads TGTGCCAGTAGCCCGGAACGGGTAGGGGACAATCAGCCCCAGCATTTT. It specifies CASSPERVGDNQPQHF. The variable domain in full, with the rest retrieved from reference TRBV19 and TRBJ1-5, is DGGITQSPKYLFRKEGQNVTLSCEQNLNHDAMYWYRQDPGQGLRLIYYSQIVNDFQKGDIAEGYSVSREKKESFPLTVTSAQKNPTAFYLCASSPERVGDNQPQHFGDGTRLSIL.

The V gene is TRBV11-3, the J gene TRBJ1-1; no definite D call. CDR3 size: 13 residues. Germline CDR1 and CDR2: SGHNT and YENEEA. The V gene lost 2 bases and the J gene lost 2 bases, with 6 bases spanning the gap. DNA for the CDR3: TGTGCCAGCAGCTTACAGGTTAACACTGAAGCTTTCTTT. It encodes CASSLQVNTEAFF.

The CDR3 DNA reads TGTGCCAGCAGCTTGGTTAACAGGGTTTCGAACACCGGGGAGCTGTTTTTT. It specifies CASSLVNRVSNTGELFF. The chain uses TRBV5-4 and TRBJ2-2; D possibly corresponds to TRBD1 (6 bases). Germline CDR1 is SGHNT and CDR2 is YYREEE (reference sequence). Deletions cut 0 bases from V and 0 bases from J, with 12 bases between. The CDR3 loop spans 17 amino acids.

This chain connects TRBV18 to TRBJ2-7; D gene unclear. The germline V and J ends were trimmed by 3 bases and 5 bases, with 20 bases remaining between them. In germline, CDR1 is KGHSH, CDR2 LQKENI. This CDR3 is 16 amino acids long. CDR3 amino acids: CASSPPNLALLHEQYF. CDR3 sequence (DNA): TGTGCCAGCTCACCCCCAAATTTAGCCCTCCTGCACGAGCAGTACTTC.

V usage is TRBV10-2 and J usage is TRBJ2-2, with D possibly being TRBD2 (6 bases). The CDR3 contains 13 residues. From germline, CDR1 is WSHSY and CDR2 SAAADI. V lost 6 bases and J 4 bases, leaving 9 bases between the germline ends. In nucleotides, the CDR3 is TGCGCCAGCAGCGGGGGAAGCACCGGGGAGCTGTTTTTT. It is translated as CASSGGSTGELFF.

The V gene is TRBV4-3, the J gene TRBJ2-6; no clear D. This CDR3 region has 15 residues. Trimming removed 3 bases from V and 4 bases from J, with 10 bases in between. Germline-derived CDR1 and CDR2 are LGHNA and YSLEER. This chain's CDR3 is CASSHPMAGANVLTF. Written as DNA, the CDR3 is TGCGCCAGCAGCCACCCCATGGCCGGGGCCAACGTCCTGACTTTC.

The V and J genes are TRBV7-2 and TRBJ2-7; TRBD2 matches at 9 bases. J gave up 6 bases and V 5 bases, and 11 bases lay outside the gene matches. Per the germline V gene, CDR1 is SGHTA and CDR2 is FQGNSA. The CDR3 has 15 amino acids. Here the CDR3 reads CASSPHAGGLGEQYF. CDR3 sequence (DNA): TGTGCCAGCAGCCCCCACGCGGGGGGGTTAGGCGAGCAGTACTTC.

The chain links TRBV29-1 to TRBJ2-1; 9 bases map to TRBD1. CDR1 SQVTM and CDR2 ANQGSEA come from the germline V gene. J lost 7 bases, V lost 7 bases, and 11 bases had no gene match. The CDR3 runs to 14 residues. The CDR3 bases are TGCAGCGGGGGAGGGGGACAGGGACCGAATGAGCAGTTCTTC. Protein product: CSGGGGQGPNEQFF.

The CDR3 bases are TGCGCCAGCAGTCCCACCGGGACTATGAACGGGGAGCTGTTTTTT. Encoded protein: CASSPTGTMNGELFF. The gene calls are TRBV5-1 and TRBJ2-2; 7 positions agree with TRBD2. Per germline, CDR1 SGHRS and CDR2 YFSETQ. The CDR3 length is 15 residues. The V and J ends lost 5 bases and 7 bases, in that order; junction bases with no gene match: 11.

The CDR3 DNA is TGCGCCAGCAGCACGGGACAGGGAGATGAAAAACTGTTTTTT. Its translation: CASSTGQGDEKLFF. The chain links TRBV5-1 to TRBJ1-4, with 9 bases fitting TRBD1. The germline V gene has CDR1 SGHRS and CDR2 YFSETQ. V lost 4 bases to trimming and J lost 6 bases; unmatched junction nucleotides: 4. The CDR3 covers 14 residues.

Remarks on this clone: Different DNA sequences within this sample yield the same CDR3. V and J are TRBV7-2 and TRBJ2-7; unclear D gene. Deletions cut 3 bases from V and 4 bases from J, with 4 bases between. Germline CDR1 SGHTA, CDR2 FQGNSA. This CDR3 comprises 11 residues. In DNA, the CDR3 is TGTGCCAGCAGCTTGAGTTACGAGCAGTACTTC. Protein sequence: CASSLSYEQYF.

The J gene is TRBJ1-5, the V gene TRBV5-6; D perhaps matches TRBD1 (5 bases). This CDR3 has 16 amino acids. The germline V gene encodes CDR1 SGHDT and CDR2 YYEEEE. Trimming took off 6 bases at V and 1 base at J, with 17 bases between the two ends. The CDR3: CASNPGGMWSNQPQHF. The CDR3 nucleotides read TGTGCCAGCAACCCTGGGGGGATGTGGAGCAATCAGCCCCAGCATTTT. Full variable domain (missing parts from reference TRBV5-6 and TRBJ1-5): DAGVTQSPTHLIKTRGQQVTLRCSPKSGHDTVSWYQQALGQGPQFIFQYYEEEERQRGNFPDRFSGHQFPNYSSELNVNALLLGDSALYLCASNPGGMWSNQPQHFGDGTRLSIL.

This chain joins TRBV7-2 and TRBJ1-3; D unresolved. Germline V gene lookup returns CDR1 SGHTA and CDR2 FQGNSA. CDR3 length: 15 amino acids. V gave up 3 bases and J gave up 2 bases, with 11 bases separating them. The CDR3 DNA is TGTGCCAGCAGCTTGGTGACACACCCTGGAAACACCATATATTTT. Its translation is CASSLVTHPGNTIYF.

This clone has a single count. The chain recombines TRBV24-1 with TRBJ1-1; D is ambiguous. The V gene's germline CDR1 is KGHDR and CDR2 SFDVKD. CDR3 length: 17 amino acids. Trimming shortened V by 2 bases and J by 2 bases, and 17 bases separated the two germline ends. Here the CDR3 DNA reads TGTGCCACCAGTGATTATCCCCTACTAGTCTCCAACACTGAAGCTTTCTTT. This translates into CATSDYPLLVSNTEAFF.

This clone came up a few times. The gene calls are TRBV7-2 and TRBJ1-6; TRBD1 is a possible D gene (5 bases). Germline values: CDR1 SGHTA, CDR2 FQGNSA. Trimming shortened V by 1 base and J by 4 bases, and 5 bases separated the two germline ends. This CDR3 comprises 14 residues. The DNA for the CDR3 is TGTGCCAGCAGCTTAGAGGGGTATAATTCACCCCTCCACTTT. This translates into CASSLEGYNSPLHF.

The rearrangement links TRBV6-2 or TRBV6-3 to TRBJ1-2, with unresolved D. This CDR3 has 15 residues. Germline lookup yields CDR1 MNHEY and CDR2 SVGEGT. With 2 bases removed from V and 3 bases from J, the gap between germline ends came to 13 bases. CDR3 region: CASSYSNPTYYGYTF. For the CDR3, the DNA is TGTGCCAGCAGTTACAGCAATCCGACTTACTATGGCTACACCTTC.

The chain joins TRBV23-1 to TRBJ2-1; 8 nucleotides line up with TRBD1. TRBV23-1 is filed as an ORF, its function uncertain. The CDR3 is 12 amino acids. Trimming at V came to 9 bases and at J to 9 bases, leaving 7 bases not matched to a gene. DNA for the CDR3: TGCGCCAGATCGACAGGGGCTCCTGAGCAGTTCTTC. Translated: CARSTGAPEQFF.

This chain joins TRBV11-2 and TRBJ2-3; 7 nucleotides align to TRBD2. CDR1 is SGHAT and CDR2 is FQNNGV in the germline V gene. V was pared by 7 bases and J by 0 bases, with 16 bases of the junction left unmatched. This CDR3 contains 18 residues. The CDR3 loop is CASTWAGEPILSTDTQYF. The CDR3 DNA reads TGTGCCAGCACTTGGGCGGGGGAGCCCATACTTAGCACAGATACGCAGTATTTT.

This chain links TRBV5-4 with TRBJ1-6; no clear D gene. V lost 0 bases and J 6 bases, leaving 13 bases between the germline ends. CDR3 length: 16 amino acids. The germline V gene encodes CDR1 SGHNT and CDR2 YYREEE (reference sequence). The CDR3 here is CASSLVVGRTNSPLHF. Here the CDR3 DNA reads TGTGCCAGCAGCTTGGTTGTTGGGAGAACTAATTCACCCCTCCACTTT.

The CDR3 coding sequence is TGTGCCAGCAGCCTCCCTAGCGTGCAAGAGACCCAGTACTTC. The encoded protein is CASSLPSVQETQYF. The V and J genes are TRBV5-4 and TRBJ2-5, with TRBD2 as a possible D gene (6 bases). V lost 4 bases, J lost 2 bases, and 12 bases lay in between. Per the germline V gene, CDR1 is SGHNT and CDR2 is YYREEE (reference sequence). This CDR3 spans 14 amino acids.

CDR3 DNA sequence: TGTGCCAGCAGCCCAACTATCCGGGACACGCTCTACGAGCAGTACTTC. Translated: CASSPTIRDTLYEQYF. The V call is TRBV7-9, the J call TRBJ2-7; D might be TRBD1 (6 bases). Germline CDR1 reads SEHNR; CDR2 reads FQNEAQ (reference sequence). The CDR3 has 16 amino acids. Trimming pared 5 bases from V and 3 bases from J, leaving 20 bases between.

The rearrangement joins TRBV7-9 to TRBJ2-7; 9 nucleotides align to TRBD1. Per germline, CDR1 SEHNR and CDR2 FQNEAQ (reference sequence). With 5 bases clipped from V and 4 bases from J, the junction kept 3 bases outside the gene matches. The CDR3 extends over 13 amino acids. The CDR3 is CASSLDRGYEQYF. As DNA, the CDR3 is TGTGCCAGCAGCCTGGACAGGGGATACGAGCAGTACTTC. Combining the CDR3 with reference TRBV7-9 and TRBJ2-7 gives the whole variable domain DTGVSQNPRHKITKRGQNVTFRCDPISEHNRLYWYRQTLGQGPEFLTYFQNEAQLEKSRLLSDRFSAERPKGSFSTLEIQRTEQGDSAMYLCASSLDRGYEQYFGPGTRLTVT.

V is TRBV7-3 and J is TRBJ2-7; D possibly corresponds to TRBD1 (6 bases). Trimming removed 5 bases at V and 2 bases at J, with 13 bases between. CDR1 is SGHTA and CDR2 is FQGTGA in the germline V gene. CDR3 size: 14 residues. Here the CDR3 DNA reads TGTGCCAGCAGCCCGACTGAGGGGGCCTACGAGCAGTACTTC. This gives the protein CASSPTEGAYEQYF.